These 5 T cell receptor beta chains originate from one sample sequenced in a study of blood T cell repertoires in COVID-19. This table comes from immunoSEQ multiplex PCR, and its TCRdb copy is limited to in-frame clones, with some not included. The sample contains about 170,000 clones, 83% of which appear only once. Sequenced: PBMCs or T cells enriched from blood (not recorded which). The receptor set was obtained from a woman in her 50s who had recovered from COVID-19.

The rearrangement uses TRBV28 and TRBJ1-5; D is perhaps TRBD1 (6 bases). There are 14 residues in the CDR3. The germline V gene encodes CDR1 MDHEN and CDR2 SYDVKM. The V and J ends lost 9 bases and 4 bases respectively, with 16 bases between them. The CDR3 DNA sequence: TGTGCCAGTACCCGACAGGTAGTTAATCAGCCCCAGCATTTT. This gives the protein CASTRQVVNQPQHF.

Of note for this clone: Other DNA sequences in this specimen translate into the identical CDR3. The chain couples TRBV19 to TRBJ1-1, with 8 bases matching TRBD1. Trimming at V came to 3 bases and at J to 5 bases, leaving 5 bases not matched to a gene. The CDR3 extends over 14 amino acids. Germline lookup yields CDR1 LNHDA and CDR2 SQIVND (reference sequence). In DNA, the CDR3 is TGTGCCAGTAGTATTCGACAGGGGAGAACTGAAGCTTTCTTT. Protein: CASSIRQGRTEAFF.

V gene TRBV15 combines with J gene TRBJ1-4, with D perhaps matching TRBD1 (6 bases). The CDR3 has 16 amino acids. The germline CDR1 and CDR2 sequences are LNHNV and YYDKDF (reference sequence). Trimming removed 1 base at V and 8 bases at J, with 17 bases between. CDR3 DNA: TGTGCCACCAGCAGAGGAAGGGGGACCCGAGAGGAAAAACTGTTTTTT. This encodes CATSRGRGTREEKLFF.

This clone has just one count. The J gene is TRBJ1-2, the V gene TRBV19; the match to TRBD1 covers 7 bases. The V segment lost 5 bases and the J segment 0 bases; nucleotides outside the gene matches: 6. CDR3 length: 15 amino acids. Looked up from germline, CDR1 is LNHDA and CDR2 is SQIVND (reference sequence). CDR3 in DNA: TGTGCCAGTAGTGCCTGGGACAGCTCTAACTATGGCTACACCTTC. This codes for CASSAWDSSNYGYTF.

The chain has TRBV19 and TRBJ1-1; D unresolved. Looked up from germline, CDR1 is LNHDA and CDR2 is SQIVND (reference sequence). The ends were cut back, 5 bases at V and 4 bases at J, with 11 bases in the middle. The length of the CDR3 is 13 residues. CDR3 nucleotides: TGTGCCAGTAGTTCCGGGGTTAGCACTGAAGCTTTCTTT. The encoded protein is CASSSGVSTEAFF.